A single sample is the source of the 5 T cell receptor beta chains below, sequenced in a study of T cell repertoires in cytomegalovirus infection. No cognate antigen is known for these TCRs. Each CDR3 protein gets one entry after TCRdb re-called the reads with MiXCR. Seen here are about 330,000 distinct CDR3 sequences, roughly 34% observed once, and the top ten hold about 14%. This specimen consisted of cultured PBMCs, obtained from culture after CMV antigen stimulation. The receptors originated from a human donor in good health (CMV status not recorded). Some clones in this sample may be carry-over from other donors' samples.

This chain links TRBV19 with TRBJ2-7, with D possibly TRBD1 on 5 matching bases. CDR1 is LNHDA, CDR2 SQIVND, per germline (reference sequence). The CDR3 extends over 15 amino acids. V lost 6 bases and J lost 0, with 15 bases in between. In DNA, the CDR3 is TGTGCCAGTAGGGACACCGGGTCGATCTCCTACGAGCAGTACTTC. Protein sequence: CASRDTGSISYEQYF.

This rearrangement joins TRBV6-5 to TRBJ2-5; D gene ambiguous. Looked up from germline, CDR1 is MNHEY and CDR2 is SVGAGI. V lost 6 bases and J lost 1, with 6 bases in between. This CDR3 contains 12 residues. The CDR3 region has the DNA TGTGCCAGCAGCGAAGCCCAAGAGACCCAGTACTTC. Encoded protein: CASSEAQETQYF.

This clonotype was counted a few times. This chain connects TRBV19 to TRBJ1-3, with 8 bases matching TRBD1. Per the germline V gene, CDR1 is LNHDA and CDR2 is SQIVND (reference sequence). V shed 6 bases and J 8 bases; nucleotides not matched to a gene: 9. The CDR3 sequence is 14 residues long. CDR3 nucleotides: TGTGCCAGTAGCCAAGACAGGGGCTGGGACACCATATATTTT. Its translation: CASSQDRGWDTIYF.

This clonotype was detected a few times. This chain joins TRBV12-3 or TRBV12-4 and TRBJ2-3, with D perhaps assigned TRBD1 or TRBD2 (6 bases each). CDR3 length: 15 amino acids. V lost 6 bases, J lost 4 bases, and 17 bases lay in between. The CDR3 region is CASRKGGGQPDTQYF. The CDR3, as DNA: TGTGCCAGCAGAAAAGGGGGAGGTCAGCCAGATACGCAGTATTTT.

This clonotype has more than one count but fewer than ten. The rearrangement joins TRBV28 to TRBJ2-1; weak D call: TRBD2 (5 bases). The V end lost 7 bases, the J end lost 9 bases, and 13 bases lay between the germline ends. From germline, CDR1 is MDHEN and CDR2 SYDVKM. The CDR3 covers 12 residues. Written as DNA, the CDR3 is TGTGCCAGCATCACCCCCGGGATTGAGCAGTTCTTC. Translated: CASITPGIEQFF.